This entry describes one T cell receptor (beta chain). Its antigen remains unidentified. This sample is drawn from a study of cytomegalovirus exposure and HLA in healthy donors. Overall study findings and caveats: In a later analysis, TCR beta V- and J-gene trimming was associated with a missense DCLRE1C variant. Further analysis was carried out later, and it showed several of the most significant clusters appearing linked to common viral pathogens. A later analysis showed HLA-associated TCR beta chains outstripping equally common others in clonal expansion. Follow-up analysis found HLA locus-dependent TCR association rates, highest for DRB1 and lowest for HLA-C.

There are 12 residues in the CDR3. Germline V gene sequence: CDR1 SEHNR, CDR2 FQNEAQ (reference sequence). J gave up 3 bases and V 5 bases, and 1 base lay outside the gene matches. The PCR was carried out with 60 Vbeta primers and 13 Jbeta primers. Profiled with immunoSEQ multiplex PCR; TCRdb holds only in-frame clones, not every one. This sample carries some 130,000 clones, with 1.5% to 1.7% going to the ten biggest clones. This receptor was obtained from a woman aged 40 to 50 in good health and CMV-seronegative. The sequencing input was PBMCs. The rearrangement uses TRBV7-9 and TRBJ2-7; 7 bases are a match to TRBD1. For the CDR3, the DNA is TGTGCCAGCAGCGCAGGGGGCTACGAGCAGTACGTC. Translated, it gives CASSAGGYEQYV.